This T cell receptor (beta chain) was found in a study of T cell repertoires in cytomegalovirus infection. TCRdb independently ran MiXCR on the reads; one entry per CDR3 protein. Of approximately 750,000 distinct CDR3 sequences in the sample, about 40% were seen once. Sequencing was done on a sample of PBMCs. The receptor was derived from a human donor in good health (CMV status not recorded). Some clones in this sample may be carry-over from other donors' samples.

The CDR3 protein is CASSFRTLYEQYF. CDR3 in DNA: TGTGCCAGCAGTTTCCGGACCCTCTACGAGCAGTACTTC. This rearrangement joins TRBV28 to TRBJ2-7; D not resolved. Looked up from germline, CDR1 is MDHEN and CDR2 is SYDVKM. Trimming shortened V by 3 bases and J by 3 bases, and 9 bases separated the two germline ends. The CDR3 is made up of 13 amino acids.